This is a list of T cell receptor beta chains from one sample in a study of cytomegalovirus exposure and HLA in healthy donors. Produced via immunoSEQ multiplex PCR; TCRdb's table is partial and in-frame only. The table includes about 130,000 clones, about 79% detected once. Sequenced material: PBMCs. All receptors come from a woman aged 45-65 years in good health and CMV-seronegative. CDR3s include the opening cysteine and the closing phenylalanine or tryptophan. Fields, in order: D gene, J gene, V gene, clone size, CDR3 DNA, CDR3 protein. The D gene is left open where the match is weak. Size values are once, few and many counts, or a class for expanded clones, and some rows have none.

d_call: TRBD2; j_call: TRBJ2-1; v_call: TRBV30; clone_size: NA; cdr3_nt: TGTGCCTGGACTAGCGGCTACAATGAGCAGTTCTTC; cdr3_aa: CAWTSGYNEQFF
d_call: NA; j_call: TRBJ2-5; v_call: TRBV28; clone_size: NA; cdr3_nt: TGTGCCAGCCAATTCCCCGAAGGCGGTAGAAAGACCCAGTACTTC; cdr3_aa: CASQFPEGGRKTQYF
d_call: TRBD1; j_call: TRBJ2-7; v_call: TRBV2; clone_size: NA; cdr3_nt: TGTGCCAGCAGGGAGACAGGGTTGGGATTGAGGGAGCAGTACTTC; cdr3_aa: CASRETGLGLREQYF
d_call: TRBD1; j_call: TRBJ1-2; v_call: TRBV6-5; clone_size: few; cdr3_nt: TGTGCCAGCAGTTACTCGACAGGGGGCCCATCGGAGTGCACCTTC; cdr3_aa: CASSYSTGGPSECTF
d_call: TRBD2; j_call: TRBJ2-1; v_call: TRBV19; clone_size: NA; cdr3_nt: TGTGCCAGTAGTATAGATTCGGGAGGACCTGAGCAGTTCTTC; cdr3_aa: CASSIDSGGPEQFF
d_call: TRBD2; j_call: TRBJ2-1; v_call: TRBV7-9; clone_size: once; cdr3_nt: TGTGCCAGCAGAAAGAACCCCTTTTCGGCAGCGGGAGGGGGGGATGAGCAGTTCTTC; cdr3_aa: CASRKNPFSAAGGGDEQFF
d_call: TRBD2; j_call: TRBJ2-3; v_call: TRBV10-1; clone_size: NA; cdr3_nt: TGCGCCAGCAGTGACCGGCTTCTAGCGGGAGGGCGCGGAGACACAGATACGCAGTATTTT; cdr3_aa: CASSDRLLAGGRGDTDTQYF
d_call: TRBD1; j_call: TRBJ2-3; v_call: TRBV5-1; clone_size: NA; cdr3_nt: TGCGCCAGCAGGCCCGGACAGGTTAGCACAGATACGCAGTATTTT; cdr3_aa: CASRPGQVSTDTQYF
d_call: NA; j_call: TRBJ2-1; v_call: TRBV7-8; clone_size: NA; cdr3_nt: TGTGCCAGCATTGCGAATAGAGAATACAATGAGCAGTTCTTC; cdr3_aa: CASIANREYNEQFF
d_call: NA; j_call: TRBJ1-1; v_call: TRBV5-1; clone_size: NA; cdr3_nt: TGCGCCAGCAGCTTGGCCAGGGGAATGAACACTGAAGCTTTCTTT; cdr3_aa: CASSLARGMNTEAFF
d_call: NA; j_call: TRBJ2-4; v_call: TRBV6-1; clone_size: NA; cdr3_nt: TGTGCCAGCAGGCAGTCCTCACGGGAAACCATTCAGTACTTC; cdr3_aa: CASRQSSRETIQYF
d_call: NA; j_call: TRBJ2-2; v_call: TRBV5-1; clone_size: NA; cdr3_nt: TGCGCCAGCAGCAGCGACAGGCAGAACACCGGGGAGCTGTTTTTT; cdr3_aa: CASSSDRQNTGELFF
d_call: NA; j_call: TRBJ2-1; v_call: TRBV5-1; clone_size: NA; cdr3_nt: TGCGCCAGCAGTCAAAACAACAATGAGCAGTTCTTC; cdr3_aa: CASSQNNNEQFF
d_call: TRBD1; j_call: TRBJ1-1; v_call: TRBV7-2; clone_size: NA; cdr3_nt: TGTGCCAGCAGCTTCACAACAGGGGGCCTCAGTGAAGCTTTCTTT; cdr3_aa: CASSFTTGGLSEAFF
d_call: TRBD2; j_call: TRBJ2-1; v_call: TRBV30; clone_size: NA; cdr3_nt: TGTGCCTGCCCCCGGGGAGCGGGAAGTTCCGGTGAGCAGTTCTTC; cdr3_aa: CACPRGAGSSGEQFF
d_call: NA; j_call: TRBJ2-1; v_call: TRBV28; clone_size: NA; cdr3_nt: TGTGCCAGCAGCCTCGCAGGGATGGGGCCCTCCTACAATGAGCAGTTCTTC; cdr3_aa: CASSLAGMGPSYNEQFF
d_call: TRBD2; j_call: TRBJ2-7; v_call: TRBV29-1; clone_size: NA; cdr3_nt: TGCAGCGTTGGGGATCTGGGGACTAGCGGGAGAGCCACCTACGAGCAGTACTTC; cdr3_aa: CSVGDLGTSGRATYEQYF
d_call: TRBD1; j_call: TRBJ2-7; v_call: TRBV5-8; clone_size: NA; cdr3_nt: TGTGCCAGCAGCCAAGATCCGGCAGGGGGTCTTGGGGAGCAGTACTTC; cdr3_aa: CASSQDPAGGLGEQYF
d_call: TRBD1; j_call: TRBJ2-2; v_call: TRBV7-7; clone_size: few; cdr3_nt: TGTGCTAGCAGCTCAACAGGGGTGAACACCGGGGAGCTGTTTTTT; cdr3_aa: CASSSTGVNTGELFF
d_call: NA; j_call: TRBJ2-3; v_call: TRBV7-8; clone_size: NA; cdr3_nt: TGTGCCAGCAGCTTAGTAACAGGGGAGGCAGATACGCAGTATTTT; cdr3_aa: CASSLVTGEADTQYF
d_call: TRBD1; j_call: TRBJ1-4; v_call: TRBV29-1; clone_size: NA; cdr3_nt: TGCAGCGTTACGGACAGGGGGTATGAAAAACTGTTTTTT; cdr3_aa: CSVTDRGYEKLFF
d_call: TRBD2; j_call: TRBJ2-1; v_call: TRBV14; clone_size: NA; cdr3_nt: TGTGCCAGCAGTCGTAGCGGGAGGCCTGACAATGAGCAGTTCTTC; cdr3_aa: CASSRSGRPDNEQFF
d_call: NA; j_call: TRBJ2-1; v_call: TRBV19; clone_size: NA; cdr3_nt: TGTGCCAGTAGTATAGGGTCGGGGTCCTACAATGAGCAGTTCTTC; cdr3_aa: CASSIGSGSYNEQFF
d_call: NA; j_call: TRBJ2-1; v_call: TRBV5-1; clone_size: NA; cdr3_nt: TGCGCCAGCAAAGCGGACCACTACAATGAGCAGTTCTTC; cdr3_aa: CASKADHYNEQFF
d_call: NA; j_call: TRBJ2-5; v_call: TRBV18; clone_size: NA; cdr3_nt: TGTGCCAGCTCACCACCGGGCCTAGCGTCAAAGACCCAGTACTTC; cdr3_aa: CASSPPGLASKTQYF
d_call: TRBD2; j_call: TRBJ2-1; v_call: TRBV4-1; clone_size: NA; cdr3_nt: TGCGCCAGCAGCCAACCGGGGAGGGCCGTCTACAATGAGCAGTTCTTC; cdr3_aa: CASSQPGRAVYNEQFF
d_call: NA; j_call: TRBJ2-3; v_call: TRBV7-9; clone_size: NA; cdr3_nt: TGTGCCAGCAGCTTAACTGCAGGGGCAGATACGCAGTATTTT; cdr3_aa: CASSLTAGADTQYF
d_call: NA; j_call: TRBJ2-6; v_call: TRBV10-3; clone_size: few; cdr3_nt: TGTGCCATCAGTGAGTCGATTCTTCGGGGTGGGGCTGGGGCCAACGTCCTGACTTTC; cdr3_aa: CAISESILRGGAGANVLTF
d_call: NA; j_call: TRBJ1-2; v_call: TRBV4-3; clone_size: NA; cdr3_nt: TGCGCCAGCAGCCAAGTTTTTGAGGAAGGTTTCCATGGCTACACCTTC; cdr3_aa: CASSQVFEEGFHGYTF
d_call: NA; j_call: TRBJ1-2; v_call: TRBV11-2; clone_size: NA; cdr3_nt: TGTGCCAGCAGCTTAATCGGTACGGCGGGAGGAAATGGCTACACCTTC; cdr3_aa: CASSLIGTAGGNGYTF
d_call: TRBD1; j_call: TRBJ2-1; v_call: TRBV11-3; clone_size: NA; cdr3_nt: TGTGCCAGCAGCCTGGACAGGGGGTACTACAATGAGCAGTTCTTC; cdr3_aa: CASSLDRGYYNEQFF
d_call: NA; j_call: TRBJ2-7; v_call: TRBV21-1; clone_size: NA; cdr3_nt: TGTGCCAGCAGCAAAGGAAGATCAGCCGCCGGGACAGGTCGGGATGAGCAGTACTTC; cdr3_aa: CASSKGRSAAGTGRDEQYF
d_call: NA; j_call: TRBJ2-1; v_call: TRBV10-3; clone_size: NA; cdr3_nt: TGTGCCATCAGTCGCCCGGGGTTGGATGAGCAGTTCTTC; cdr3_aa: CAISRPGLDEQFF
d_call: TRBD1; j_call: TRBJ1-1; v_call: TRBV9; clone_size: once; cdr3_nt: TGTGCCAGCAGCCCCTCAGGGGGTGGAACTGAAGCTTTCTTT; cdr3_aa: CASSPSGGGTEAFF
d_call: TRBD1; j_call: TRBJ1-5; v_call: TRBV6-6; clone_size: NA; cdr3_nt: TGTGCCAGCAGTGGAGGGACAGGGGGTAATCAGCCCCAGCATTTT; cdr3_aa: CASSGGTGGNQPQHF
d_call: NA; j_call: TRBJ1-3; v_call: TRBV28; clone_size: NA; cdr3_nt: TGTGCCAGCAGTCACCGGGATTCTCGAAACACCATATATTTT; cdr3_aa: CASSHRDSRNTIYF
d_call: TRBD1; j_call: TRBJ1-5; v_call: TRBV5-8; clone_size: NA; cdr3_nt: TGTGCCAGCAGCTTGACAGGGGAGGGCAATCAGCCCCAGCATTTT; cdr3_aa: CASSLTGEGNQPQHF
d_call: TRBD2; j_call: TRBJ2-1; v_call: TRBV5-4; clone_size: few; cdr3_nt: TGTGCCAGCAGCTTTTCTGGCAGCGGGAGGGACGGTGAGCAGTTCTTC; cdr3_aa: CASSFSGSGRDGEQFF
d_call: NA; j_call: TRBJ1-1; v_call: TRBV7-3; clone_size: NA; cdr3_nt: TGTGCCAGCAGCACAGGCGGAACAACTGAAGCTTTCTTT; cdr3_aa: CASSTGGTTEAFF
d_call: NA; j_call: TRBJ1-1; v_call: TRBV4-2; clone_size: NA; cdr3_nt: TGTGCCAGCAGCCAAGAACTGCCCATGAACACTGAAGCTTTCTTT; cdr3_aa: CASSQELPMNTEAFF
d_call: NA; j_call: TRBJ1-6; v_call: TRBV11-2; clone_size: NA; cdr3_nt: TGTGCCAGCAGCTTAGATTGGGCCGTTCGTAATTCACCCCTCCACTTT; cdr3_aa: CASSLDWAVRNSPLHF